This TCR beta chain was identified during a study of blood T cell repertoires in COVID-19. Study-level information: Sample material is recorded as cDNA or gDNA derived from T cells, B-cell-depleted T cells, or PBMCs.

With 6 bases removed from V and 0 bases from J, the gap between germline ends came to 13 bases. CDR3 length equals 14 residues. Looked up from germline, CDR1 is SQVTM and CDR2 is ANQGSEA. Source study methods: Reference gene primer amplification gave estimated nucleated cell counts. Sequencing used immunoSEQ multiplex PCR; TCRdb keeps in-frame clones, though not all of them. Clone size and V and J calls were adopted from that table, with D and trimming inferred from the DNA. The sample records under 200,000 clones, 83% being singletons. The V gene is TRBV29-1, the J gene TRBJ2-3, with a weak D call TRBD2 (6 bases). Sequenced input: peripheral blood. This TCR was recovered from a human donor in a cohort sampled during active COVID-19. CDR3: CSVTGGRSTDTQYF. The CDR3 nucleotides read TGCAGCGTCACCGGGGGTAGAAGCACAGATACGCAGTATTTT.